The present T cell receptor beta chain was sequenced within a study of T cell responses to AZD1222 COVID-19 vaccine (dated by TCRdb to the early 2020s). Regarding the research as a whole: AZD1222 recipients given second doses at about 4 weeks or at about 12 weeks were pooled, since spike-specific TCR depth and breadth were not found to differ between the two schedules. TCR sequencing was performed for 230 to 250 trial participants, of whom roughly 200 were given two doses of AZD1222 and some 25 were given two doses of MenACWY control vaccine. Trial participants were enrolled by age into 18-55, 56-69 and 70-plus year subgroups, with roughly 150, 30 and 60 TCR-sequenced participants respectively.

This specimen's time point label, per the study, means: baseline before first vaccination. The vaccinee samples were drawn from two UK trials, COV001 and COV002, one of which was a single-blind randomized controlled phase 2/3 trial testing AZD1222 (ChAdOx1 nCoV-19) in healthy adults. For TCRbeta chain sequencing, PBMC samples from trial participants were taken at day 0 and at day 28 after the second dose. Via the germline V gene, CDR1 is SGHTS and CDR2 YDEGEE. The CDR3 sequence holds 15 residues, the cysteine and phenylalanine included. CDR3 DNA is the only sequence kept; it has 45 bases, read in frame from the first base. Ends trimmed: V by 0 bases, J by 5 bases; bases unmatched to a gene: 7. To note about this clone: It lacks a known antigen. It has no much larger one-base neighbor in the sample; base qualities were not kept.

What the work shows at the level of the full study, not this receptor alone: After two AZD1222 doses, spike-specific TCR breadth and depth were significantly higher than at day 0 and than in MenACWY recipients. Vaccine-associated CD4 TCRs spanned the whole spike protein, with dominant responses in regions 160-218 and 743-854. The 56-69-year group was small, and its depth increase did not reach significance, likely because of low power. Reportedly, almost half of the unique spike-specific TCRs recognized epitopes lying outside the regions that are mutated in the B.1.351 and B.1.1.7 variants. Conclusions about previously exposed vaccinees are limited, since just six or seven AZD1222 recipients were seropositive for SARS-CoV-2 at baseline. Most participants were white British and females outnumbered males, and the authors suggested that clonal diversity may have been underestimated. Because no day 14 peak-response samples were available, repertoires were characterized only after the peak T cell response.

The CDR3 regions of human TCRbeta chains were analyzed by immunosequencing. As for the original processing: TCRs in the repertoires were compared against a reference library of SARS-CoV-2-specific TCRs that had been generated with the MIRA antigen-specificity platform. Breadth was defined as the fraction of unique TCRs that were SARS-CoV-2-associated. Depth was defined as the fraction of total T cells that were SARS-CoV-2-associated. Each spike-specific TCR was assigned to its reactive spike region and to a CD4 or CD8 class using the MIRA data. Log10-transformed breadth and depth values were compared by one-way ANOVA with Sidak's multiple comparisons tests. TCRdb re-hosts the immuneACCESS table, in-frame sequences only. Its copies lack some clones; in the studies checked, an unresolved V gene accounts for under half of them, and the cause for the rest is not known. V and J calls and clone size are those listed in that table; D and trimming were worked out from the DNA. This sample gives fewer than 150,000 clones in total; less than 95% of them show up just once. Clones ranked in the top ten supply about 3% of the sample.

The receptor chain draws on TRBV5-8 and TRBJ2-5; TRBD1 matches 7 bases in the middle. The sequence came from an adult in good health. The material sequenced was peripheral blood, taken on day 0 of AZD1222 vaccination. CDR3 region: CASSLGEQGQETQYF. The nucleotide sequence is given as TGTGCCAGCAGCTTGGGAGAACAGGGGCAGGAGACCCAGTACTTC.